The 29 T cell receptor beta chains reported below all come from one sample, sequenced in a study of radiation and T cells in renal cell carcinoma. Described time point: blood 4 weeks post-SBRT, at nephrectomy. This sample's treatment: 15 Gy SBRT to primary tumor, nephrectomy 4 weeks later. The data were produced by immunoSEQ multiplex PCR, yet TCRdb's version contains in-frame clones alone and is incomplete. The repertoire holds around 99,000 clones, with 84% as singletons. Sequencing used blood, obtained from a patient whose treatment included radiotherapy and nephrectomy. Receptor source: a man between 60 and 70 years old with renal cell carcinoma.

The chain employs TRBV4-3 and TRBJ2-7; TRBD1 matches 9 bases. The length of the CDR3 is 18 residues. The junction had 12 bases not matched to a gene; V was cut back by 0 bases and J by 3 bases. CDR1 and CDR2 (germline): LGHNA, YSLEER. CDR3 sequence: CASSQDLPRWDRDYEQYF. Here the CDR3 DNA reads TGCGCCAGCAGCCAAGATCTTCCCAGGTGGGACAGGGACTACGAGCAGTACTTC.

As concerns this clone: Within the sample, other DNA sequences also encode this same CDR3. The chain recombines TRBV5-1 with TRBJ2-2, with 7 bases fitting TRBD2. Germline V gene data show CDR1 as SGHRS and CDR2 as YFSETQ. The CDR3 has 16 amino acids. V gave up 3 bases and J gave up 12 bases; unmatched junction bases: 17. CDR3: CASSSSELGGAGKLFF. CDR3 DNA: TGCGCCAGCAGCTCCTCAGAATTGGGCGGAGCGGGAAAGCTGTTTTTT.

The chain has TRBV6-4 and TRBJ2-2; tentative D call: TRBD1 (5 bases). Trimming removed 6 bases from V and 6 bases from J, with 14 bases in between. Germline CDR1 and CDR2: MRHNA and SNTAGT. CDR3 length: 14 amino acids. CDR3: CASSLTERAGELFF. For the CDR3, the DNA is TGTGCCAGCAGCCTGACAGAAAGGGCCGGGGAGCTGTTTTTT.

This clone was counted only a few times. The chain couples TRBV29-1 to TRBJ2-3, with no clear D. Trimming removed 7 bases from V and 2 bases from J, with 13 bases in between. Germline assignment: CDR1 SQVTM and CDR2 ANQGSEA. This CDR3 has 13 amino acids. CDR3 coding DNA: TGCAGCGGTCGGAAGGATAACACAGATACGCAGTATTTT. Encoded protein: CSGRKDNTDTQYF.

CDR3 in amino acids: CASSSTALQGETQYF. The CDR3 DNA reads as TGCGCCAGCAGCTCAACCGCCTTGCAGGGGGAGACCCAGTACTTC. The chain uses TRBV5-1 and TRBJ2-5, with D maybe TRBD1 (6 bases). Germline CDR1 is SGHRS and CDR2 is YFSETQ. CDR3 length: 15 residues. Trimming took off 3 bases at V and 5 bases at J, with 17 bases between the two ends.

The chain joins TRBV29-1 to TRBJ2-6; 10 bases map to TRBD1. The CDR3 loop spans 16 amino acids. In germline, CDR1 is SQVTM, CDR2 ANQGSEA. V gave up 6 bases and J gave up 0 bases; unmatched junction bases: 5. As DNA, the CDR3 is TGCAGCGTCCGGACAGGGGGGCTCTCTGGGGCCAACGTCCTGACTTTC. Translation gives CSVRTGGLSGANVLTF.

This clone was picked up a small number of times. The chain employs TRBV2 and TRBJ1-2; tentative D call: TRBD1 (6 bases). This CDR3 is 15 amino acids long. From germline, CDR1 is SNHLY and CDR2 FYNNEI. The V end was cut by 6 bases, the J end by 2 bases, with 16 bases between. The CDR3 spells CASRANTGYNYGYTF. The CDR3 coding sequence is TGTGCCAGCAGGGCGAACACAGGGTACAACTATGGCTACACCTTC.

This clone has a handful of counts. This chain connects TRBV10-1 to TRBJ2-2; D is uncertain. V was clipped by 9 bases and J by 1 base, with 12 bases between them. The CDR3 has 14 amino acids. Germline CDR1 reads WNHNN; CDR2 reads SYGVQD (reference sequence). CDR3 in DNA: TGCGCCAGTGGGCCCCCAGGGAACACCGGGGAGCTGTTTTTT. As protein: CASGPPGNTGELFF.

The rearrangement links TRBV5-1 to TRBJ2-1, with D unresolved. The CDR3 loop spans 13 amino acids. Germline V gene sequence: CDR1 SGHRS, CDR2 YFSETQ. Trimming stripped 4 bases from V and 3 bases from J, with 8 bases between. The CDR3 reads CASSPFLYNEQFF. CDR3 bases: TGCGCCAGCAGCCCTTTCCTCTACAATGAGCAGTTCTTC.

This rearrangement joins TRBV5-4 to TRBJ2-2; D possibly corresponds to TRBD2 (5 bases). CDR3 length equals 14 residues. V lost 0 bases and J 7 bases, leaving 10 bases between the germline ends. Per germline, CDR1 SGHNT and CDR2 YYREEE (reference sequence). The CDR3: CASSLEGEDGELFF. CDR3 coding DNA: TGTGCCAGCAGCTTGGAGGGAGAGGACGGGGAGCTGTTTTTT.

This clone was seen a few times. The V call is TRBV30, the J call TRBJ1-4; D is possibly TRBD1 (6 bases). V was trimmed by 6 bases and J by 7 bases, leaving 9 bases between them. CDR1 GTSNPN and CDR2 SVGIG come from the germline V gene (reference sequence). The CDR3 runs to 11 residues. In DNA form, the CDR3 reads TGTGCCTGTCAGGGGTTTGAAAAACTGTTTTTT. It yields the protein CACQGFEKLFF.

This chain links TRBV28 with TRBJ2-1; 8 bases align to TRBD2. J gave up 5 bases and V 5 bases, and 2 bases lay outside the gene matches. This CDR3 is built from 13 residues. Germline assignment: CDR1 MDHEN and CDR2 SYDVKM. This chain's CDR3 is CASSSGGHNEQFF. CDR3 DNA: TGTGCCAGCAGTAGCGGGGGTCACAATGAGCAGTTCTTC.

The chain uses TRBV2 and TRBJ2-5; 7 nucleotides line up with TRBD2. The junction had 9 bases not matched to a gene; V was cut back by 7 bases and J by 7 bases. The CDR3 runs to 13 residues. CDR1 SNHLY and CDR2 FYNNEI come from the germline V gene. The CDR3 spells CASTLGLGGTQYF. The DNA of the CDR3 is TGTGCCAGCACCTTAGGACTAGGAGGGACCCAGTACTTC.

The chain combines TRBV5-1 with TRBJ2-7; D remains unclear. CDR1 is SGHRS and CDR2 is YFSETQ in the germline V gene. This CDR3 is built from 14 residues. V was clipped by 0 bases and J by 4 bases, with 11 bases between them. CDR3 in amino acids: CASSLGQVGYEQYF. CDR3 DNA: TGCGCCAGCAGCTTGGGGCAGGTAGGATACGAGCAGTACTTC.

The rearrangement uses TRBV29-1 and TRBJ2-1; D may be TRBD1 (7 bases). The CDR3 is made up of 14 amino acids. Trimming shortened V by 2 bases and J by 6 bases, and 14 bases separated the two germline ends. Germline V gene sequence: CDR1 SQVTM, CDR2 ANQGSEA. The chain's CDR3 is CSVERGRGVNEQFF. The CDR3 DNA reads as TGCAGCGTTGAACGGGGCAGGGGGGTCAATGAGCAGTTCTTC.

The chain uses TRBV6-5 and TRBJ2-2; D call uncertain. V was clipped by 2 bases and J by 5 bases, with 3 bases between them. Germline loops: CDR1 MNHEY, CDR2 SVGAGI. CDR3 length: 12 amino acids. For the CDR3, the DNA is TGTGCCAGCAGTTACCGGACCGGGGAGCTGTTTTTT. As protein: CASSYRTGELFF.

This chain connects TRBV6-6 to TRBJ2-3, with 8 bases lining up with TRBD2. The CDR3 contains 16 residues. Germline V gives CDR1 MNHNY, CDR2 SVGAGI (reference sequence). J gave up 2 bases and V 0 bases, and 4 bases lay outside the gene matches. CDR3 nucleotide sequence: TGTGCCAGCAGTTACTCGACAGCGGGGGACACAGATACGCAGTATTTT. Amino acid sequence: CASSYSTAGDTDTQYF.

The chain carries TRBV28 and TRBJ2-1, with 8 bases matching TRBD2. Germline CDR1 MDHEN, CDR2 SYDVKM. The CDR3 is made up of 16 amino acids. Germline trimming cut 8 bases from V and 2 bases from J; bases unmatched to any gene: 11. The DNA for the CDR3 is TGTGCCAGCCGTCGAAGCGGGAGAATCACCTACAATGAGCAGTTCTTC. Translation gives CASRRSGRITYNEQFF.

The chain links TRBV5-1 to TRBJ2-7; no definite D call. V was clipped by 0 bases and J by 2 bases, with 9 bases between them. Germline lookup yields CDR1 SGHRS and CDR2 YFSETQ. This CDR3 spans 14 amino acids. DNA for the CDR3: TGCGCCAGCAGCTTGGAGGGTAGGGCCTACGAGCAGTACTTC. Residues: CASSLEGRAYEQYF.

The J gene is TRBJ1-2, the V gene TRBV30; TRBD1 matches 7 bases. V lost 6 bases, J lost 8 bases, and 9 bases stayed unmatched. The germline V gene has CDR1 GTSNPN and CDR2 SVGIG (reference sequence). There are 12 residues in the CDR3. This CDR3 reads CACVDRARGYTF. The DNA of the CDR3 is TGTGCCTGCGTTGACAGGGCGAGAGGCTACACCTTC.

The genes are TRBV27 and TRBJ2-7; the D gene is possibly TRBD1 (6 bases). The CDR3 runs to 16 residues. Trimming stripped 6 bases from V and 2 bases from J, with 20 bases between. Germline V gives CDR1 MNHEY, CDR2 SMNVEV (reference sequence). This CDR3 reads CASRNTGTTPTYEQYF. The CDR3 DNA is TGTGCCAGCAGAAATACAGGGACCACACCCACCTACGAGCAGTACTTC.

The chain recombines TRBV27 with TRBJ1-2; 10 nucleotides agree with TRBD1. The CDR3 consists of 15 residues. CDR1 and CDR2 from the germline V gene are MNHEY and SMNVEV (reference sequence). Unmatched junction bases numbered 6, after V lost 4 bases and J lost 4 bases. The CDR3 here is CASSSGQGTPYGYTF. The CDR3 DNA reads as TGTGCCAGCAGTTCGGGACAGGGGACGCCCTATGGCTACACCTTC.

The genes are TRBV5-1 and TRBJ1-2; a weak D match, TRBD1 (5 bases). Germline V gene sequence: CDR1 SGHRS, CDR2 YFSETQ. This CDR3 contains 13 residues. Trimming took 0 bases from V and 7 from J, leaving 10 bases between them. The CDR3 region has the DNA TGCGCCAGCAGCTTGGACGGGCAGGGTGGCTACACCTTC. Its protein product is CASSLDGQGGYTF. The whole variable domain, remainder taken from reference TRBV5-1 and TRBJ1-2, is KAGVTQTPRYLIKTRGQQVTLSCSPISGHRSVSWYQQTPGQGLQFLFEYFSETQRNKGNFPGRFSGRQFSNSRSEMNVSTLELGDSALYLCASSLDGQGGYTFGSGTRLTVV.

This clone has just a few counts. The CDR3 DNA is TGTGCCATCAGTGAGGGGTCAGGGAGCACAGATACGCAGTATTTT. It translates to CAISEGSGSTDTQYF. The chain combines TRBV10-3 with TRBJ2-3; possibly TRBD1 for D (5 bases). The CDR3 sequence is 15 residues long. Trimming removed 2 bases at V and 0 bases at J, with 9 bases between. CDR1 and CDR2 from the germline V gene are ENHRY and SYGVKD.

The J gene is TRBJ2-7, the V gene TRBV5-4; TRBD1 matches 10 bases. The length of the CDR3 is 15 residues. CDR1 SGHNT and CDR2 YYREEE come from the germline V gene (reference sequence). The V gene end was trimmed by 4 bases and the J gene end by 3 bases; junction bases not matched to a gene: 7. The CDR3 is CASSAGTGVGYEQYF. The CDR3 DNA reads as TGTGCCAGCAGCGCGGGGACAGGGGTAGGCTACGAGCAGTACTTC.

The table lists this clone with a count of one. The V and J genes are TRBV14 and TRBJ2-3, with 7 bases matching TRBD1. The V gene's germline CDR1 is SGHDN and CDR2 FVKESK. This CDR3 has 13 residues. V shed 10 bases, J shed 2 bases, and the junction held 6 bases outside the gene matches. CDR3 bases: TGTGCCATTTCCGACAGGGTCACAGATACGCAGTATTTT. Encoded protein: CAISDRVTDTQYF.

CDR3 sequence: CASSFGTGDTGELFF. CDR3 DNA: TGTGCCAGCAGTTTTGGGACAGGGGACACCGGGGAGCTGTTTTTT. The V and J genes are TRBV28 and TRBJ2-2; TRBD1 agrees at 10 bases. Trimming took 3 bases from V and 3 from J; bases not matched to a gene: 1. Germline V gene lookup returns CDR1 MDHEN and CDR2 SYDVKM. This CDR3 comprises 15 residues.

This rearrangement joins TRBV6-1 to TRBJ1-5; no definite D call. This CDR3 contains 14 residues. Trimming took 3 bases from V and 0 from J, leaving 6 bases between them. The germline gives CDR1 MNHNS, CDR2 SASEGT. The DNA of the CDR3 is TGTGCCAGCAGTGAGATGGATAGCAATCAGCCCCAGCATTTT. It codes for CASSEMDSNQPQHF.

Remarks on this clone: Distinct nucleotide sequences in the sample also encode this CDR3. The chain carries TRBV5-1 and TRBJ2-5; no clear D gene. Germline V gene sequence: CDR1 SGHRS, CDR2 YFSETQ. The CDR3 spans 11 residues. V was cut by 1 base and J by 2 bases, with 0 bases left in between. The CDR3 loop is CASSLQETQYF. CDR3 sequence (DNA): TGCGCCAGCAGCTTGCAAGAGACCCAGTACTTC.